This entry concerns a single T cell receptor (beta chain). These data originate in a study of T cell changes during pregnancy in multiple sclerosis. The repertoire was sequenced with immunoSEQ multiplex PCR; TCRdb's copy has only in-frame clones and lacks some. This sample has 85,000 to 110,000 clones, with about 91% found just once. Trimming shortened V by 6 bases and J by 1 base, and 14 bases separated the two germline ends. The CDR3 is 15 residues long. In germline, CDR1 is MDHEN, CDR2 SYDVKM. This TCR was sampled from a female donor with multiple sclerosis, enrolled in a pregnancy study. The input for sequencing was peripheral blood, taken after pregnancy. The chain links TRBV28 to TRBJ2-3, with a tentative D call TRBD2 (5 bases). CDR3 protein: CASSPQRMGTDTQYF. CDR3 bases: TGTGCCAGCAGCCCCCAGCGGATGGGCACAGATACGCAGTATTTT.